The 8 T cell receptor beta chains presented below share a single source sample, sequenced in a study of T cell responses to AZD1222 COVID-19 vaccine. Assay: immunoSEQ multiplex PCR; the TCRdb copy retains only in-frame clones and omits some. The repertoire holds 140,000 to 150,000 clones, with 89% as singletons. The sequences come from peripheral blood, collected 28 days after the second AZD1222 dose. The receptor set was obtained from an adult who received the AZD1222 COVID-19 vaccine.

The chain couples TRBV6-5 to TRBJ1-1; D unresolved. Germline loops: CDR1 MNHEY, CDR2 SVGAGI. The CDR3 loop spans 13 amino acids. The germline V and J ends were trimmed by 0 bases and 3 bases, with 5 bases remaining between them. The CDR3 loop reads CASSYSQYTEAFF. CDR3 nucleotide sequence: TGTGCCAGCAGTTACTCGCAGTACACTGAAGCTTTCTTT.

The rearrangement links TRBV28 to TRBJ1-1; the D is unclear. Germline V gene sequence: CDR1 MDHEN, CDR2 SYDVKM. Trimming cost V 10 bases and J 6 bases, with 18 bases left between them. The CDR3 runs 13 residues. CDR3 protein: CATALPGAAEAFF. The CDR3 coding sequence is TGTGCCACGGCCCTGCCGGGAGCAGCTGAAGCTTTCTTT.

V and J are TRBV6-5 and TRBJ2-7, with TRBD2 matching 7 bases. The length of the CDR3 is 15 residues. V shed 6 bases, J shed 3 bases, and the junction held 11 bases outside the gene matches. Looked up from germline, CDR1 is MNHEY and CDR2 is SVGAGI. The CDR3 DNA follows: TGTGCCAGCAGCGACTTCTCTAGCGGATACTACGAGCAGTACTTC. Translating it yields CASSDFSSGYYEQYF.

The chain employs TRBV7-2 and TRBJ2-2; tentative D call: TRBD2 (5 bases). CDR3 length: 16 residues. Looked up from germline, CDR1 is SGHTA and CDR2 is FQGNSA. V lost 1 base, J lost 6 bases, and 15 bases lay in between. The CDR3 DNA follows: TGTGCCAGCAGCTTAGTAGCAGCGCGGGTCCCCGGGGAGCTGTTTTTT. Translation: CASSLVAARVPGELFF.

This clone is a singleton in its sample. The chain joins TRBV6-5 to TRBJ2-1, with 11 bases lining up with TRBD2. V gave up 6 bases and J gave up 6 bases; unmatched junction bases: 7. Per the germline V gene, CDR1 is MNHEY and CDR2 is SVGAGI. The CDR3 loop spans 15 amino acids. The CDR3 is CASSHKTSGVNEQFF. As DNA, the CDR3 is TGTGCCAGCAGCCACAAGACTAGCGGGGTCAATGAGCAGTTCTTC.

The chain joins TRBV3-1 (or the pseudogene TRBV3-2) to TRBJ2-7; TRBD1 might be the D (6 bases). With 4 bases removed from V and 5 bases from J, the gap between germline ends came to 9 bases. The CDR3 is made up of 12 amino acids. Germline lookup yields CDR1 LGHDT and CDR2 YNNKEL (reference sequence). CDR3 loop: CASSPRDNEQYF. CDR3 DNA: TGTGCCAGCAGCCCCCGGGACAACGAGCAGTACTTC.

The chain employs TRBV3-1 (or the pseudogene TRBV3-2) and TRBJ1-6; D is uncertain. The CDR3 loop spans 12 amino acids. Germline loops: CDR1 LGHDT, CDR2 YNNKEL (reference sequence). Trimming cost V 4 bases and J 7 bases, with 5 bases left between them. This CDR3 is CASSLLNSPLHF. Here the CDR3 DNA reads TGTGCCAGCAGCCTACTCAATTCACCCCTCCACTTT.

This sequence joins TRBV24-1 and TRBJ2-1, with 7 bases identical to TRBD2. The V gene end was trimmed by 5 bases and the J gene end by 6 bases; junction bases not matched to a gene: 15. Germline-derived CDR1 and CDR2 are KGHDR and SFDVKD. The CDR3 has 17 residues. DNA of the CDR3: TGTGCCACCAGTGCTACCTCGGGGGAGACTAGCATCAATGAGCAGTTCTTC. This encodes CATSATSGETSINEQFF.